This is a list of T cell receptor beta chains from one sample in a study of T cell clonotyping in hematopoietic cell transplantation. Measured with immunoSEQ multiplex PCR; TCRdb has only the in-frame clones, and not every one. The sample gives about 13,000 clones, 90% of which show up once; about 1.3% is in the top ten. What was sequenced was peripheral blood mononuclear cells. Source of these receptors: a man aged 25-45 years in good health. Some clones in this sample may be carry-over from other donors' samples. Each CDR3 is given with its conserved first and last residue. The D gene is left open where the match is weak. Rows may omit the clone size; those that give it use once, few, many or a size class.

TRBJ2-7,NA,NA,TRBV11-2,TGTGCCAGCAGCTTAGGGGAGAACTACGAGCAGTACTTC,CASSLGENYEQYF
TRBJ1-1,NA,NA,TRBV30,TGTGCCTGGGGGGGGGAGAGTATGAACACTGAAGCTTTCTTT,CAWGGESMNTEAFF
TRBJ1-2,once,NA,TRBV23-1,TGCGCCAGCAGTCAACGGGAACAGGACGGCTACACCTTC,CASSQREQDGYTF
TRBJ2-2,NA,NA,TRBV9,TGTGCCAGCAGCGTGGACGGGTCGAACACCGGGGAGCTGTTTTTT,CASSVDGSNTGELFF
TRBJ1-1,NA,NA,TRBV30,TGTGCCTGGAATCAGGGCGCGGGCACTGAAGCTTTCTTT,CAWNQGAGTEAFF
TRBJ1-5,NA,NA,TRBV6-4,TGTGCCAGCACGGATAGCAATCAGCCCCAGCATTTT,CASTDSNQPQHF
TRBJ1-4,NA,NA,TRBV6-6,TGTGCCAGCAGTTACTTTGGGGCAACTAATGAAAAACTGTTTTTT,CASSYFGATNEKLFF
TRBJ1-4,NA,NA,TRBV30,TGTGCCTGGAGAGTGTACGGGGGGAGCATGTCGGGTGAAAAACTGTTTTTT,CAWRVYGGSMSGEKLFF
TRBJ2-5,NA,NA,TRBV6-5,TGTGCCACCGAATCACTAGGCGTCAGAGAGACCCAGTACTTC,CATESLGVRETQYF
TRBJ2-1,NA,TRBD1,TRBV7-9,TGTGCCAGCAGTACACAGGGGTACAATGAGCAGTTCTTC,CASSTQGYNEQFF
TRBJ1-1,NA,NA,TRBV6-5,TGTGCCAGCAGCCCCCCATATTCCGAAGCTTTCTTT,CASSPPYSEAFF
TRBJ1-2,NA,NA,TRBV5-1,TGCGCCAGCAGCGTCCCGACAGGATCTGGGGGCTACACCTTC,CASSVPTGSGGYTF
TRBJ1-3,NA,NA,TRBV6-6,TGTGCCAGCGCCAAGGGAAGCCAGTCTGGAAACACCATATATTTT,CASAKGSQSGNTIYF
TRBJ2-3,NA,NA,TRBV14,TGTGCCAGCAGCCCATGCACAGATACGCAGTATTTT,CASSPCTDTQYF
TRBJ1-3,NA,TRBD1,TRBV19,TGTGCCAGTAGTACCGGGACAGGGGTTGGAAACACCATATATTTT,CASSTGTGVGNTIYF
TRBJ2-7,once,TRBD2,TRBV7-8,TGTGCCAGCAGCCCGAGCGGGGGGCACTCCTACGAGCAGTACTTC,CASSPSGGHSYEQYF
TRBJ2-3,NA,TRBD2,TRBV9,TGTGCCAGCAGCGTGTGGGGCCTAGCGGAAAGCACAGATACGCAGTATTTT,CASSVWGLAESTDTQYF
TRBJ2-2,NA,NA,TRBV7-6,TGTGCCAGCAGCCACGGGCCTGGGGGACTGGGCACCGGGGAGCTGTTTTTT,CASSHGPGGLGTGELFF
TRBJ2-6,NA,NA,TRBV25-1,TGTGCCAGCAGTGACACGGGCTCCGGGGCCAACGTCCTGACTTTC,CASSDTGSGANVLTF
TRBJ1-2,NA,NA,TRBV4-3,TGCGCCAGCAGCCAGAGGGACGTGGGCGAAGGCTACACCTTC,CASSQRDVGEGYTF
TRBJ1-2,NA,NA,TRBV25-1,TGTGCCAGCAGCGAGGGTTTAAACTATGGCTACACCTTC,CASSEGLNYGYTF
TRBJ2-3,NA,TRBD2,TRBV5-8,TGTGCCAGCAGCATTGGGACTAGCGGGCACACAGATACGCAGTATTTT,CASSIGTSGHTDTQYF